Sequencing of this T cell receptor beta chain was carried out in a study of blood T cell repertoires in COVID-19. J gave up 1 base and V 5 bases, and 2 bases lay outside the gene matches. Germline assignment: CDR1 SGHNT and CDR2 YENEEA. The CDR3 extends over 14 amino acids. Libraries were prepared by immunoSEQ multiplex PCR; TCRdb keeps only in-frame clonotypes and omits some of them. The sample contains roughly 75,000 clones, about 80% of which appear only once. The clonotype comes from a woman in her 70s with acute or convalescent COVID-19. Sequenced material: peripheral blood. The chain joins TRBV11-3 to TRBJ1-1; 9 bases agree with TRBD1. The CDR3 DNA reads as TGTGCCAGCAGCGAGGGACAGGGGAACACTGAAGCTTTCTTT. This sequence encodes CASSEGQGNTEAFF.